This TCR beta chain was retrieved from a study of Ad26.COV2.S vaccination and SARS-CoV-2 variants. The assay was immunoSEQ multiplex PCR, and TCRdb's table has in-frame clones only and misses some. The sample has around 320,000 clones; around 85% are singletons. The treatment was: some 19 received Ad26.COV2.S at low or high dose, single or two shots; several received placebo; per-sample allocation not given. The investigators took samples on day 63 after the first vaccine or placebo injection. It was an adult aged 18-55 years in Boston who was the donor. Vaccination employed an Ad26 vector expressing the Wuhan-strain SARS-CoV-2 spike. This CDR3 is 14 amino acids long. J gave up 7 bases and V 4 bases, and 7 bases lay outside the gene matches. Looked up from germline, CDR1 is LNHDA and CDR2 is SQIVND (reference sequence).

The sequencing here drew on peripheral blood, taken in a trial of Ad26.COV2.S vaccine versus placebo. The sequence came from a person between 18 and 65 years old who received the Ad26.COV2.S COVID-19 vaccine or a placebo. The chain carries TRBV19 and TRBJ1-5; 7 bases match TRBD1. This chain's CDR3 is CASSTTGAEQPQHF. The CDR3 nucleotides are TGTGCCAGTAGTACCACAGGGGCGGAACAGCCCCAGCATTTT. Full variable domain (rest looked up from reference TRBV19 and TRBJ1-5): DGGITQSPKYLFRKEGQNVTLSCEQNLNHDAMYWYRQDPGQGLRLIYYSQIVNDFQKGDIAEGYSVSREKKESFPLTVTSAQKNPTAFYLCASSTTGAEQPQHFGDGTRLSIL.